These 26 T cell receptor beta chains were sequenced from one sample in a study of regulatory T cells in long-lasting Graves disease. Indicated time point: newly diagnosed GD, antithyroid drugs for less than 3 months. PBMC-derived RNA was used for the TCR library. Relying on iRepertoire HTBI primers and Arm-PCR of CDR3 regions, the team built TCR beta libraries. One entry per CDR3 protein, called by TCRdb with MiXCR from the multiplex PCR reads. This sample has about 430,000 distinct CDR3 sequences, with 15% found just once. Another study also made use of these data, one on T cells in Graves' hyperthyroidism and ophthalmopathy.

The sample was peripheral blood mononuclear cells (PBMCs), taken at new diagnosis, from a patient treated with antithyroid drugs. The receptors derive from a woman aged 40 to 55 with Graves disease.

This clonotype was recorded at least ten times. The CDR3 coding sequence is TGTGCCAGCAGCCCACTCGGACCCAGCCTTGGAAACACCATATATTTT. This gives the protein CASSPLGPSLGNTIYF. The gene calls are TRBV14 and TRBJ1-3; D remains unclear. Germline CDR1 and CDR2: SGHDN and FVKESK. Trimming left V 4 bases short and J 3 bases short, with 16 bases between. This CDR3 has 16 residues.

About this clonotype itself: Since a much larger clone is just one base distant, this may be a read error. The chain carries TRBV27 and TRBJ2-1, with TRBD2 matching 7 bases. V trimming: 8 bases; J trimming: 4 bases; junction bases outside the gene matches: 5. Looked up from germline, CDR1 is MNHEY and CDR2 is SMNVEV (reference sequence). The CDR3 is made up of 13 amino acids. CDR3 in DNA: TGTGCCAGCTACGGGGGGAAATACAATGAGCAGTTCTTC. It translates to CASYGGKYNEQFF.

There are many counts of this clonotype. The chain employs TRBV11-2 and TRBJ1-2; 9 nucleotides line up with TRBD1. There are 16 residues in the CDR3. The junction had 12 bases not matched to a gene; V was cut back by 1 base and J by 9 bases. Germline CDR1 SGHAT, CDR2 FQNNGV. The CDR3: CASSLAGTGSWASYTF. CDR3 sequence (DNA): TGTGCCAGCAGCTTAGCGGGGACAGGGTCCTGGGCGAGCTACACCTTC.

This clonotype appeared a few times. Sequence at one end of the junction differs from germline and may be a read error. The genes are TRBV7-2 and TRBJ2-1, with TRBD1 as a possible D gene (5 bases). The better agreement between TRBJ2-5 and the DNA end casts doubt on the J call. This CDR3 comprises 13 residues. The germline gives CDR1 SGHTA, CDR2 FQGNSA. The CDR3 protein is CACSFRWGETQYF. In DNA form, the CDR3 reads TGTGCCTGCAGCTTCCGATGGGGCGAGACCCAGTACTTC.

This clonotype was counted at least ten times. The chain uses TRBV5-1 and TRBJ2-7, with 9 positions matching TRBD2. CDR1 SGHRS and CDR2 YFSETQ come from the germline V gene. This CDR3 is built from 15 residues. The trim removed 0 bases at V and 1 base at J, leaving 2 bases unmatched. CDR3 sequence reads: CASSLASGTSYEQYF. CDR3 nucleotide sequence: TGCGCCAGCAGCTTGGCTAGCGGGACGTCCTACGAGCAGTACTTC. Supplemented by reference TRBV5-1 and TRBJ2-7, the full variable domain reads KAGVTQTPRYLIKTRGQQVTLSCSPISGHRSVSWYQQTPGQGLQFLFEYFSETQRNKGNFPGRFSGRQFSNSRSEMNVSTLELGDSALYLCASSLASGTSYEQYFGPGTRLTVT.

Worth noting for this clonotype: Just one base apart from a much larger clone, this may be a read error. The CDR3 protein is CASSYSAYQATNEKLVF. CDR3 nucleotide sequence: TGTGCCAGCAGTTACTCGGCATACCAGGCAACTAATGAAAAACTGGTTTTT. This chain joins TRBV6-6 and TRBJ1-4, with unresolved D. Germline V gene lookup returns CDR1 MNHNY and CDR2 SVGAGI (reference sequence). The CDR3 runs 17 residues.

This clonotype was seen repeatedly, ten times or more. V is TRBV27 and J is TRBJ2-3; no reliable D call. The V end was cut by 8 bases, the J end by 6 bases, with 9 bases between. The germline V gene has CDR1 MNHEY and CDR2 SMNVEV (reference sequence). The CDR3 covers 11 residues. Here the CDR3 reads CASFTSDTQYF. CDR3 sequence (DNA): TGTGCCAGCTTTACCTCGGATACGCAGTATTTT.

This clonotype was picked up many times. The genes are TRBV12-3 or TRBV12-4 and TRBJ2-5, with D possibly being TRBD1 (6 bases). The CDR3 loop spans 14 amino acids. Deletions cut 3 bases from V and 0 bases from J, with 8 bases between. The CDR3 loop is CASSFGQNQETQYF. Written as DNA, the CDR3 is TGTGCCAGCAGTTTCGGACAGAACCAAGAGACCCAGTACTTC.

This clonotype was detected only a few times. This rearrangement joins TRBV6-2 or TRBV6-3 to TRBJ2-3, with TRBD1 matching over 10 bases. The germline gives CDR1 MNHEY, CDR2 SVGEGT. Trimming removed 2 bases from V and 2 bases from J; junction bases left unmatched: 7. CDR3 length: 17 amino acids. CDR3 loop: CASSYPSGTGVTDTQYF. The CDR3 region has the DNA TGTGCCAGCAGTTACCCATCCGGGACAGGGGTCACAGATACGCAGTATTTT.

There are many counts of this clonotype. The rearrangement uses TRBV2 and TRBJ2-3; D gene unclear. V was clipped by 4 bases and J by 5 bases, with 4 bases between them. Per germline, CDR1 SNHLY and CDR2 FYNNEI. This CDR3 has 11 residues. DNA of the CDR3: TGTGCCAGCAGTGTAGAAGATACGCAGTATTTT. Translation gives CASSVEDTQYF.

This clonotype turned up a few times. The chain recombines TRBV6-1 with TRBJ2-2; 7 bases fit TRBD2. J gave up 5 bases and V 6 bases, and 6 bases lay outside the gene matches. The germline CDR1 and CDR2 sequences are MNHNS and SASEGT. This CDR3 spans 14 amino acids. The CDR3 sequence is CASRAGVPTGELFF. The CDR3 coding sequence is TGTGCCAGCAGGGCGGGAGTCCCTACCGGGGAGCTGTTTTTT.

As for this clonotype: A far larger clone lies a single base away; this is likely a read error. The chain carries TRBV28 and TRBJ2-3; 14 bases are a match to TRBD2. The J call may be mistaken, given a closer DNA end match to TRBJ2-7. The CDR3 is made up of 17 amino acids. Germline lookup yields CDR1 MDHEN and CDR2 SYDVKM. In DNA form, the CDR3 reads TGTGCCAGCAGTTCCAGACCGGGACTAGCGGGAGTTAGCGAGCAGTACTTC. Its translation: CASSSRPGLAGVSEQYF.

In this sample, this clonotype turned up many times. V usage is TRBV12-3 or TRBV12-4 and J usage is TRBJ2-7; 7 bases line up with TRBD1. Trimming at V came to 5 bases and at J to 0 bases, leaving 7 bases not matched to a gene. CDR3 length: 15 residues. This chain's CDR3 is CASSGEGALSYEQYF. DNA of the CDR3: TGTGCCAGCAGTGGCGAGGGGGCCCTCTCCTACGAGCAGTACTTC.

The chain recombines TRBV4-1 with TRBJ2-6; D gene unclear. The germline V gene encodes CDR1 MGHRA and CDR2 YSYEKL. The CDR3 length is 17 residues. V was clipped by 0 bases and J by 1 base, with 10 bases between them. The CDR3, as DNA: TGCGCCAGCAGCCAAGAAGTTGTACATTCTGGGGCCAACGTCCTGACTTTC. Translation: CASSQEVVHSGANVLTF.

The table lists this clonotype with many counts. J is TRBJ2-1 and V is TRBV11-2; TRBD2 matches 8 bases. The V and J ends lost 4 bases and 3 bases, in that order; junction bases with no gene match: 5. Germline CDR1 reads SGHAT; CDR2 reads FQNNGV. This CDR3 comprises 15 residues. The CDR3 sequence is CASSWGREVYNEQFF. The CDR3 region has the DNA TGTGCCAGCAGCTGGGGGCGGGAGGTCTACAATGAGCAGTTCTTC.

The rearrangement joins TRBV20-1 to TRBJ1-2, with 9 bases fitting TRBD1. CDR1 is DFQATT and CDR2 is SNEGSKA in the germline V gene (reference sequence). The CDR3 spans 16 residues. With 3 bases clipped from V and 4 bases from J, the junction kept 12 bases outside the gene matches. The DNA of the CDR3 is TGCAGTGCTAGTGAACCGGGACAGGGCCTGCTCTATGGCTACACCTTC. The encoded protein is CSASEPGQGLLYGYTF.

There are many counts of this clonotype. A read error may produce the germline difference seen at one junction end. V usage is TRBV20-1 and J usage is TRBJ2-2; maybe TRBD2 (5 bases). CDR1 DFQATT and CDR2 SNEGSKA come from the germline V gene (reference sequence). The CDR3 is 14 amino acids. CDR3 nucleotide sequence: TGCAGTGCTATCCCGCAGACCAACACCGGGGAACTGTTTTTT. Its translation is CSAIPQTNTGELFF.

Points on this clonotype: This may be a read error: a much more frequent sequence differs by one nucleotide. The chain couples TRBV27 to TRBJ2-5; D gene unclear. The CDR3 covers 15 residues. The V and J ends lost 1 base and 5 bases respectively, with 14 bases between them. CDR1 and CDR2 from the germline V gene are MNHEY and SMNVEV (reference sequence). The CDR3 is CASSLYIGGGETQYF. As DNA, the CDR3 is TGTGCCAGCAGTTTATACATAGGTGGTGGGGAGACCCAGTACTTC.

J is TRBJ2-3 and V is TRBV20-1; a possible D gene is TRBD2 (5 bases). Germline CDR1 is DFQATT and CDR2 is SNEGSKA (reference sequence). The CDR3 extends over 15 amino acids. Between the trimmed V and J ends, which lost 7 bases and 0 bases, there was a span of 17 bases. This chain's CDR3 is CSVLGVDPSTDTQYF. CDR3 bases: TGCAGTGTACTAGGTGTGGACCCCAGCACAGATACGCAGTATTTT.

This clonotype was counted between two and nine times. CDR3 nucleotides: TGTGCCAGCAGTTCCAGGACAGGGGCCGGCGAGCAGTACTTC. It translates to CASSSRTGAGEQYF. The J gene is TRBJ2-7, the V gene TRBV28; 9 nucleotides agree with TRBD1. V was pared by 4 bases and J by 6 bases, with 7 bases of the junction left unmatched. This CDR3 is 14 amino acids long. CDR1 is MDHEN and CDR2 is SYDVKM in the germline V gene.

This clonotype was seen a handful of times. The chain couples TRBV12-3 or TRBV12-4 to TRBJ1-3; 8 bases align to TRBD1. Trimming removed 7 bases from V and 16 bases from J; junction bases left unmatched: 12. The CDR3 length is 12 residues. The CDR3, as DNA: TGTGCCAGCACCTCGGGGGGCAGGGGGCTCTATTTT. Translating it yields CASTSGGRGLYF.

This clonotype was seen repeatedly, ten times or more. This chain joins TRBV12-5 and TRBJ2-5; TRBD2 aligns across 10 bases. Germline assignment: CDR1 LGHNT and CDR2 FRNRAP. The CDR3 is 17 residues long. V was pared by 1 base and J by 5 bases, with 10 bases of the junction left unmatched. The CDR3 loop is CASGLELAGWVGETQYF. CDR3 sequence (DNA): TGTGCTAGTGGTTTGGAACTAGCGGGATGGGTCGGTGAGACCCAGTACTTC.

Many counts were recorded for this clonotype. The DNA of the CDR3 is TGTGCCAGCAGTAGCCACTTAGCGGAACAAGAGACCCAGTACTTC. It codes for CASSSHLAEQETQYF. The chain carries TRBV7-9 and TRBJ2-5, with TRBD2 as a possible D gene (6 bases). The germline CDR1 and CDR2 sequences are SEHNR and FQNEAQ (reference sequence). V shed 6 bases and J shed 2 bases, with 16 bases lying between them. The CDR3 is 15 residues long.

A few counts support this clonotype. The chain carries TRBV19 and TRBJ2-3; TRBD2 matches 10 bases. The ends lost 0 bases at V and 4 bases at J; junction bases unmatched: 13. The CDR3 is 19 amino acids. In germline, CDR1 is LNHDA, CDR2 SQIVND (reference sequence). The CDR3 region has the DNA TGTGCCAGTAGTATAGATTCCCCAGGTCTAGCGGGAGTATCAGATACGCAGTATTTT. It yields the protein CASSIDSPGLAGVSDTQYF.

The table lists this clonotype with a few counts. This chain links TRBV7-9 with TRBJ2-7, with 8 nucleotides matching TRBD1. V lost 5 bases to trimming and J lost 0 bases; unmatched junction nucleotides: 9. Per the germline V gene, CDR1 is SEHNR and CDR2 is FQNEAQ (reference sequence). The CDR3 covers 16 residues. This CDR3 is CASSSPGQVRSYEQYF. The CDR3 DNA sequence: TGTGCCAGCAGCAGCCCGGGACAGGTCCGCTCCTACGAGCAGTACTTC. The variable domain in full, completed from reference TRBV7-9 and TRBJ2-7, reads DTGVSQNPRHKITKRGQNVTFRCDPISEHNRLYWYRQTLGQGPEFLTYFQNEAQLEKSRLLSDRFSAERPKGSFSTLEIQRTEQGDSAMYLCASSSPGQVRSYEQYFGPGTRLTVT.

The chain couples TRBV2 to TRBJ1-1, with D uncertain. The germline CDR1 and CDR2 sequences are SNHLY and FYNNEI. The CDR3 consists of 12 residues. The V and J ends lost 7 bases and 2 bases respectively, with 8 bases between them. CDR3 in DNA: TGTGCCAGCATTCAAGATAACACTGAAGCTTTCTTT. Protein sequence: CASIQDNTEAFF.